This T cell receptor (beta chain) was captured in a study of blood T cell repertoires in COVID-19. The germline V gene has CDR1 SGHTA and CDR2 FQGNSA. This CDR3 comprises 15 residues. The ends were cut back, 1 base at V and 4 bases at J, with 13 bases in the middle. The protocol was immunoSEQ multiplex PCR, while the TCRdb copy is restricted to in-frame clones and leaves out a portion. The sample contains over 130,000 clones, about 74% of which appear only once. This clonotype originated in a middle-aged man with acute or convalescent COVID-19. The chain uses TRBV7-2 and TRBJ1-2, with D hard to call. Sequenced: peripheral blood. CDR3 protein: CASSLEADGSYGYTF. The CDR3 DNA follows: TGTGCCAGCAGCTTAGAAGCGGACGGAAGCTATGGCTACACCTTC.